What follows are 10 T cell receptor beta chains derived from one specimen sequenced in a study of cytomegalovirus exposure and HLA in healthy donors. This PCR relied on a set of 60 Vbeta primers and 13 Jbeta primers. Generated by immunoSEQ multiplex PCR, the TCRdb table keeps only in-frame clones and is missing some. The table includes about 110,000 clones, 70% to 85% detected once. Sequenced sample: PBMCs. All receptors come from a boy younger than 18 in good health and CMV-seronegative.

The V and J genes are TRBV2 and TRBJ2-1; the D is unclear. CDR3 size: 15 residues. V shed 2 bases and J shed 0 bases, with 8 bases lying between them. Germline V CDR1 and CDR2: SNHLY, FYNNEI. CDR3 sequence (DNA): TGTGCCAGCAGTGAACAGCGCCACTCCTACAATGAGCAGTTCTTC. Protein sequence: CASSEQRHSYNEQFF.

The chain couples TRBV4-2 to TRBJ2-1; 11 nucleotides match TRBD2. This CDR3 is 16 amino acids long. Germline V CDR1 and CDR2: LGHNA, YNFKEQ. The ends lost 4 bases at V and 2 bases at J; junction bases unmatched: 4. CDR3 region: CASSPLAGEAYNEQFF. In nucleotides, the CDR3 is TGTGCCAGCAGCCCACTAGCGGGAGAGGCCTACAATGAGCAGTTCTTC.

The chain is built from TRBV18 and TRBJ1-1, with D tentatively TRBD1 (5 bases). The CDR3 spans 14 residues. CDR1 KGHSH and CDR2 LQKENI come from the germline V gene. Trimming removed 5 bases at V and 4 bases at J, with 14 bases between. CDR3 sequence reads: CASSSQNQGTEAFF. The DNA for the CDR3 is TGTGCCAGCTCATCACAGAACCAGGGCACTGAAGCTTTCTTT.

The chain uses TRBV2 and TRBJ1-2; D not resolved. The CDR3 is 14 amino acids. The V gene's germline CDR1 is SNHLY and CDR2 FYNNEI. Trimming pared 4 bases from V and 0 bases from J, leaving 9 bases between. The CDR3 region has the DNA TGTGCCAGCAGTGTCGTAGGAGCTAACTATGGCTACACCTTC. This sequence encodes CASSVVGANYGYTF.

The V call is TRBV7-2, the J call TRBJ1-6; no firm D call. V was cut by 3 bases and J by 9 bases, with 12 bases left in between. This CDR3 spans 14 amino acids. CDR1 and CDR2 from the germline V gene are SGHTA and FQGNSA. Written as DNA, the CDR3 is TGTGCCAGCAGCTTCTTGACGCGGGGTTCACCCCTCCACTTT. Encoded protein: CASSFLTRGSPLHF.

The chain uses TRBV30 and TRBJ2-7; tentatively, D is TRBD2 (5 bases). CDR3 length: 15 residues. V lost 0 bases, J lost 6 bases, and 18 bases lay in between. Germline-derived CDR1 and CDR2 are GTSNPN and SVGIG (reference sequence). CDR3 loop: CAWSVSPVEAGEQYF. The CDR3 nucleotides are TGTGCCTGGAGTGTCTCCCCGGTGGAGGCTGGCGAGCAGTACTTC.

In this sample, this clone turned up a few times. V is TRBV6-4 and J is TRBJ2-3; TRBD2 aligns across 9 bases. The V and J ends lost 0 bases and 1 base, in that order; junction bases with no gene match: 2. Germline V lookup: CDR1 MRHNA, CDR2 SNTAGT. The CDR3 runs to 16 residues. The CDR3, as DNA: TGTGCCAGCAGTGACTCCGCTAGCGGGGGCACAGATACGCAGTATTTT. Residues: CASSDSASGGTDTQYF.

The gene calls are TRBV2 and TRBJ1-5; tentatively, D is TRBD1 (5 bases). Germline V gives CDR1 SNHLY, CDR2 FYNNEI. Trimming removed 3 bases at V and 4 bases at J, with 7 bases between. This CDR3 is 13 amino acids long. CDR3 DNA: TGTGCCAGCAGTGAGGACATGAATCAGCCCCAGCATTTT. It translates to CASSEDMNQPQHF.

This chain joins TRBV10-1 and TRBJ2-1, with 13 bases matching TRBD2. This CDR3 has 18 amino acids. V shed 4 bases and J 0 bases; nucleotides not matched to a gene: 6. Germline V gene sequence: CDR1 WNHNN, CDR2 SYGVQD (reference sequence). CDR3 in DNA: TGCGCCAGCAGTGCCGGGACTAGCGGGGCGCTCTCCTACAATGAGCAGTTCTTC. This gives the protein CASSAGTSGALSYNEQFF.

A few counts support this clone. This rearrangement joins TRBV30 to TRBJ1-1; 7 nucleotides agree with TRBD1. The CDR3 is 14 residues long. The ends lost 3 bases at V and 4 bases at J; junction bases unmatched: 8. The germline V gene encodes CDR1 GTSNPN and CDR2 SVGIG (reference sequence). The CDR3: CAWRNDRVGTEAFF. In DNA form, the CDR3 reads TGTGCCTGGAGGAACGACAGGGTGGGCACTGAAGCTTTCTTT.